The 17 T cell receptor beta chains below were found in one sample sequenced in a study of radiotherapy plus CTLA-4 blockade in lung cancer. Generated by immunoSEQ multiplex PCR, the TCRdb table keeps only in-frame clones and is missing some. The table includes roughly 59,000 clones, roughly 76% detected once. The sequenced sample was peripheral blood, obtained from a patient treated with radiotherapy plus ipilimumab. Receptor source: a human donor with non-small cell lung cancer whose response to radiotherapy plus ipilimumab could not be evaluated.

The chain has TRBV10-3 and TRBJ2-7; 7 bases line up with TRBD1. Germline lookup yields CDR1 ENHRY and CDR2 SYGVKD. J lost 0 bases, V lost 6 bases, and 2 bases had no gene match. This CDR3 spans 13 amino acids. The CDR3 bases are TGTGCCATCAGCCGACAGGGCTCCTACGAGCAGTACTTC. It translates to CAISRQGSYEQYF.

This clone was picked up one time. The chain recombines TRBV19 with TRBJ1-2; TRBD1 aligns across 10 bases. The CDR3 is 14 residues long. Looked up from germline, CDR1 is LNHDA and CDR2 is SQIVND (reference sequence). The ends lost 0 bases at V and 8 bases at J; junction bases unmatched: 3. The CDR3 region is CASSIEDRGIGYTF. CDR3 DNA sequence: TGTGCCAGTAGTATAGAGGACAGGGGGATCGGCTACACCTTC.

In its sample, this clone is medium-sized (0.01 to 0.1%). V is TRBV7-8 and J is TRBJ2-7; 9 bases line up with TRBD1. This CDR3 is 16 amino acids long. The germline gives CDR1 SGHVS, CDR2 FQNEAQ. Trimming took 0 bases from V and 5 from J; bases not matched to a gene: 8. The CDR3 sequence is CASSLARGTGRNEQYF. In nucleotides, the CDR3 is TGTGCCAGCAGCTTAGCCCGGGGGACAGGGCGGAACGAGCAGTACTTC.

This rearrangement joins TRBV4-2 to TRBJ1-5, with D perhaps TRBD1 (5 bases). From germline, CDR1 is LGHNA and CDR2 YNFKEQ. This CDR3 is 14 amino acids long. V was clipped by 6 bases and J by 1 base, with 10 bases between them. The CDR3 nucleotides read TGTGCCAGCAGACTAGCAGGGAGCAATCAGCCCCAGCATTTT. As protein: CASRLAGSNQPQHF.

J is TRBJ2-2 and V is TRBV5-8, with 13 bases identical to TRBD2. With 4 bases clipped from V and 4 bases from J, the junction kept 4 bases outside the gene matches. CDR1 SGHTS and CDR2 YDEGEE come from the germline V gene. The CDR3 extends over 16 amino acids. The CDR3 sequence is CASSPGLAGVTGELFF. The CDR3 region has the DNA TGTGCCAGCAGCCCAGGACTAGCGGGAGTCACCGGGGAGCTGTTTTTT.

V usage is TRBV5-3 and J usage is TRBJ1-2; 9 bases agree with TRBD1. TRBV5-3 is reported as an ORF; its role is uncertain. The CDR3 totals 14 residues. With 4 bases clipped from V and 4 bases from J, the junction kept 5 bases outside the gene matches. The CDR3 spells CARSEPGQGYGYTF. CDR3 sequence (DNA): TGTGCCAGAAGCGAACCGGGACAGGGCTATGGCTACACCTTC.

CDR3 region: CARYSGSNLSYEQYF. The DNA of the CDR3 is TGTGCCCGATACTCCGGGTCTAATCTCTCCTACGAGCAGTACTTC. The gene calls are TRBV25-1 and TRBJ2-7; no reliable D call. Germline-derived CDR1 and CDR2 are MGHDK and SYGVNS. The CDR3 spans 15 residues. Trimming shortened V by 11 bases and J by 0 bases, and 20 bases separated the two germline ends.

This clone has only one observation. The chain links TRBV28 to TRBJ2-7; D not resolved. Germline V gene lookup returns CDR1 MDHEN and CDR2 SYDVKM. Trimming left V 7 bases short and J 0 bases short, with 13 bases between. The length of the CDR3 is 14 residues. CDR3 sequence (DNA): TGTGCCAGCATTCCGACTTCCAGCTCCTACGAGCAGTACTTC. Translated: CASIPTSSSYEQYF. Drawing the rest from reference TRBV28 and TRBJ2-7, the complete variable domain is DVKVTQSSRYLVKRTGEKVFLECVQDMDHENMFWYRQDPGLGLRLIYFSYDVKMKEKGDIPEGYSVSREKKERFSLILESASTNQTSMYLCASIPTSSSYEQYFGPGTRLTVT.

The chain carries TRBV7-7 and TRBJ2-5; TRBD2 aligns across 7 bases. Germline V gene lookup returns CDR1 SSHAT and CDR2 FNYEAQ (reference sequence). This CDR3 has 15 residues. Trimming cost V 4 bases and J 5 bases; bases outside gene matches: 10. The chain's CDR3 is CASSSEGMGGETQYF. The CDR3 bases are TGTGCCAGCAGCTCAGAGGGAATGGGAGGGGAGACCCAGTACTTC.

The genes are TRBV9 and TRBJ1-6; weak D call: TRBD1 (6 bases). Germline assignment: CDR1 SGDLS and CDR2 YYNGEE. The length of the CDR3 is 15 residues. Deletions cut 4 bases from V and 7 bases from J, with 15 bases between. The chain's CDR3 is CASSLQGNKNSPLHF. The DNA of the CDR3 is TGTGCCAGCAGCTTACAGGGAAATAAGAATTCACCCCTCCACTTT. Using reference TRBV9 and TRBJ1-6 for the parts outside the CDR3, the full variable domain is DSGVTQTPKHLITATGQRVTLRCSPRSGDLSVYWYQQSLDQGLQFLIQYYNGEERAKGNILERFSAQQFPDLHSELNLSSLELGDSALYFCASSLQGNKNSPLHFGNGTRLTVT.

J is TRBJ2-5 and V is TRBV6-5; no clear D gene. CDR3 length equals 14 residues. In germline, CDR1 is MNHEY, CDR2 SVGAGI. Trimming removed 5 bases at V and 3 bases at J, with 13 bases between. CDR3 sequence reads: CASSTDSRKETQYF. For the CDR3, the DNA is TGTGCCAGCAGTACTGACTCGAGAAAAGAGACCCAGTACTTC.

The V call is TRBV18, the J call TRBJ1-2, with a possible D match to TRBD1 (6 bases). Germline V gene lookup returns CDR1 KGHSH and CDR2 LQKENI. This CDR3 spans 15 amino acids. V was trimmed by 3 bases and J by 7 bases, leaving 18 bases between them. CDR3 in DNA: TGTGCCAGCTCACCTTCCCGGGACACCGGGTCTGGCTACACCTTC. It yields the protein CASSPSRDTGSGYTF.

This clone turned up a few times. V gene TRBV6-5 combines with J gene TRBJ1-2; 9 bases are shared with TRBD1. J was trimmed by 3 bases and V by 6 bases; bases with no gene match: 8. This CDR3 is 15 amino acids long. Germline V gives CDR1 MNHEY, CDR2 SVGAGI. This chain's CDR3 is CASRGPGQGHYGYTF. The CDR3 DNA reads TGTGCCAGCAGAGGGCCCGGACAGGGGCACTATGGCTACACCTTC.

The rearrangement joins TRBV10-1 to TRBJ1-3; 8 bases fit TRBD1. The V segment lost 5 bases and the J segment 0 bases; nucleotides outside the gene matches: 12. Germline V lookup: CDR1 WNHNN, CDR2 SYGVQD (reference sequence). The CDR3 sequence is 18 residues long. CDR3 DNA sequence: TGCGCCAGCAGTTACCCTATGACAGGGGCTTCCTCTGGAAACACCATATATTTT. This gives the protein CASSYPMTGASSGNTIYF.

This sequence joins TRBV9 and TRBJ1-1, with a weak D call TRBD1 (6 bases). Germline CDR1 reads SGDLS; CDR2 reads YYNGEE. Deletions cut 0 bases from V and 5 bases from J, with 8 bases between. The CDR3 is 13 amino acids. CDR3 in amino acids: CASSVAQGTEAFF. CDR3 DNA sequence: TGTGCCAGCAGCGTAGCTCAGGGGACTGAAGCTTTCTTT.

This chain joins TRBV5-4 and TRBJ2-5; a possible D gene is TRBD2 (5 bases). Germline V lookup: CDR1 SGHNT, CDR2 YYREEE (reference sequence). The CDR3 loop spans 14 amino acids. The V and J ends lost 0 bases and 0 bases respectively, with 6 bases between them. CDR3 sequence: CASSLAGNQETQYF. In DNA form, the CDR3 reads TGTGCCAGCAGCTTGGCCGGGAACCAAGAGACCCAGTACTTC.

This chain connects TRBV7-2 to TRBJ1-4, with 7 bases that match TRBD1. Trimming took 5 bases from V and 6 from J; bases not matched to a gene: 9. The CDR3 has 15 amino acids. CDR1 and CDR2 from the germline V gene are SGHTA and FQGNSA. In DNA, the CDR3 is TGTGCCAGCAGCAGGCCCGGGACAGCGGATGAAAAACTGTTTTTT. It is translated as CASSRPGTADEKLFF.